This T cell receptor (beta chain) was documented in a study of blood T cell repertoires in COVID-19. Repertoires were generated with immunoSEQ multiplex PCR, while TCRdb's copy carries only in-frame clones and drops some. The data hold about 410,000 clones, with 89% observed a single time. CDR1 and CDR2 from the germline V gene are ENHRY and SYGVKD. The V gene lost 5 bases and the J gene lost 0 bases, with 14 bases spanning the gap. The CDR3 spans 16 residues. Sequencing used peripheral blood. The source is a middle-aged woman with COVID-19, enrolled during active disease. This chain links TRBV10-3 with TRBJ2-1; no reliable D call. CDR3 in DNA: TGTGCCATCAGTACGAGGAAAAAGAGCTCCTACAATGAGCAGTTCTTC. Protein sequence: CAISTRKKSSYNEQFF.